These 10 T cell receptor beta chains originate from one sample sequenced in a study of T cells expressing NK-cell markers. For each CDR3 protein, TCRdb gives one entry from its re-call of the 5' RACE reads, without DNA. Its table lists around 14,000 distinct CDR3 sequences. Sequencing input: blood T cells: a sorted CD56 or NKG2C T cell subset, CD4+ or CD8+ T cells, or bulk PBMC T cells (not recorded which). The receptors derive from a man aged 18 to 69 in good health.

The chain carries TRBV20-1 and TRBJ2-1; TCRdb indicates TRBD2, and absent DNA this call remains unverified. The CDR3 is made up of 13 amino acids. In germline, CDR1 is DFQATT, CDR2 SNEGSKA (reference sequence). CDR3 in amino acids: CSASNGGPLAQFF.

V gene TRBV12-3 or TRBV12-4 combines with J gene TRBJ1-4; TCRdb picks TRBD1, but there is no DNA to check that call. The CDR3 has 14 residues. CDR3: CASSFGPRGEKLFF.

This rearrangement joins TRBV20-1 to TRBJ2-5; TCRdb designates TRBD1, a call that cannot be tested without DNA. CDR3 length: 13 residues. Germline loops: CDR1 DFQATT, CDR2 SNEGSKA (reference sequence). The CDR3 spells CSASVLAGETQYF.

The chain recombines TRBV6-1 with TRBJ2-1; TCRdb names TRBD2, which stays unverified in the absence of DNA. The CDR3 is 15 amino acids. Germline-derived CDR1 and CDR2 are MNHNS and SASEGT. The CDR3 spells CASRDTSGRFNEQFF.

This chain uses TRBV2 with TRBJ2-3; TCRdb's D gene call, TRBD2, goes unchecked for lack of DNA. Per germline, CDR1 SNHLY and CDR2 FYNNEI. The CDR3 has 15 amino acids. CDR3 amino acids: CASSGGTSVADTQYF.

The chain joins TRBV3-1 to TRBJ2-2. CDR3 length: 12 amino acids. The V gene's germline CDR1 is LGHDT and CDR2 YNNKEL (reference sequence). This CDR3 is CASSYDSGELFF.

The chain couples TRBV18 to TRBJ2-7. Germline V gives CDR1 KGHSH, CDR2 LQKENI. The CDR3 is made up of 13 amino acids. CDR3 loop: CASSPAGAHEQYF.

The chain links TRBV20-1 to TRBJ2-1; the D gene TCRdb calls, TRBD2, cannot be checked with no DNA. The CDR3 is made up of 16 amino acids. From germline, CDR1 is DFQATT and CDR2 SNEGSKA (reference sequence). The CDR3 spells CSAGPLLAGGRDEQFF.

CDR3: CATSRDWVNTEAFF. The genes are TRBV15 and TRBJ1-1. The CDR3 is 14 amino acids. Germline CDR1 is LNHNV and CDR2 is YYDKDF (reference sequence).

The CDR3 spells CASSRTSGGESSYNEQFF. The V and J genes are TRBV2 and TRBJ2-1; TCRdb lists TRBD2, though no DNA is available to test this call. Germline V lookup: CDR1 SNHLY, CDR2 FYNNEI. The CDR3 has 18 amino acids.